This paragraph covers one T cell receptor (beta chain) sequence. The antigen is unknown. This sample was included in a study of a mutant IDH1 vaccine in newly diagnosed glioma. Across the whole study: In some groups vaccination began 4-6 weeks post-radiotherapy; others received it with temozolomide. General study results and limits: Top peripheral T cell clonotype shifts appeared unrelated to pseudoprogression.

The CDR3 spans 13 residues. Germline V gene data show CDR1 as SGHDT and CDR2 as YYEEEE. V was clipped by 5 bases and J by 7 bases; unmatched bases: 6. The time point: week 47, end of study. The study gave 300 ug of mutant IDH1 20-mer peptide per vaccine dose, with topical imiquimod. Each astrocytoma in the donors was new, WHO grade 3 or 4, IDH1-mutant and ATRX-lost. Profiling relied on immunoSEQ multiplex PCR, and the TCRdb table lists in-frame clones only, not all of them. Of around 61,000 clones detected, roughly 80% appear once; the ten largest clones hold roughly 5.3%. The sequence was obtained from a man aged 50 to 59 with glioma. The gene calls are TRBV5-6 and TRBJ2-1, with 7 bases identical to TRBD1. The sample here was PBMCs, taken from a glioma patient whose treatment included an IDH1 peptide vaccine. The CDR3 sequence is CASRRQGVNEQFF. The DNA of the CDR3 is TGTGCCAGCAGAAGACAGGGAGTTAATGAGCAGTTCTTC.